This entry lists 30 T cell receptor beta chains sequenced from one sample in a study of blood T cells in healthy people across ages. Sample-barcoded 5' priming and a J-beta primer mix drove a second PCR of roughly 6 to 12 cycles. TCRdb recomputed calls from the 5' RACE reads with MiXCR, one row per CDR3 protein. The sample shows more than 1 million distinct CDR3 sequences, under 45% of them seen only once. The sequenced sample was blood. The receptors derive from a woman aged 60-75 years in good health.

This rearrangement joins TRBV9 to TRBJ2-3; D remains unclear. CDR1 is SGDLS, CDR2 YYNGEE, per germline. Trimming cost V 0 bases and J 2 bases, with 13 bases left between them. The CDR3 has 16 amino acids. In DNA, the CDR3 is TGTGCCAGCAGCGTAGTTGGCCAGCAGTCCACAGATACGCAGTATTTT. It specifies CASSVVGQQSTDTQYF.

The chain carries TRBV6-5 and TRBJ2-5, with no clear D. The DNA matches TRBJ2-1 better at its end, which makes the J call doubtful. The CDR3 is made up of 17 amino acids. In germline, CDR1 is MNHEY, CDR2 SVGAGI. CDR3 coding DNA: TGTGCCAGCAGTTACCGACCCGCTGGGCCGCCGCAAGAGACCCAGTTCTTC. Its translation is CASSYRPAGPPQETQFF.

The J gene is TRBJ2-7, the V gene TRBV25-1; TRBD2 aligns across 8 bases. V lost 0 bases, J lost 5 bases, and 9 bases stayed unmatched. CDR1 and CDR2 from the germline V gene are MGHDK and SYGVNS. The CDR3 consists of 16 residues. The CDR3: CASSEYQSGRPDEQYF. The CDR3 DNA sequence: TGTGCCAGCAGTGAATATCAGAGCGGGAGACCAGACGAGCAGTACTTC.

This chain uses TRBV10-1 with TRBJ2-2, with D unresolved. Germline V CDR1 and CDR2: WNHNN, SYGVQD (reference sequence). The V end lost 0 bases, the J end lost 4 bases, and 6 bases lay between the germline ends. This CDR3 is built from 14 residues. The CDR3 loop reads CASSESLITGELFF. In DNA, the CDR3 is TGCGCCAGCAGTGAGTCATTGATCACCGGGGAGCTGTTTTTT.

CDR3 loop: CASSYRLGGGSDQETQYF. The DNA of the CDR3 is TGTGCCAGCAGTTACCGGCTGGGGGGCGGGAGCGATCAAGAGACCCAGTACTTC. The chain carries TRBV27 and TRBJ2-5; TRBD2 is a possible D gene (7 bases). Germline assignment: CDR1 MNHEY and CDR2 SMNVEV (reference sequence). The CDR3 is made up of 18 amino acids. The ends were cut back, 4 bases at V and 2 bases at J, with 23 bases in the middle.

This clonotype was observed a handful of times. The chain links TRBV25-1 to TRBJ1-4, with TRBD1 as a possible D gene (6 bases). The CDR3 extends over 14 amino acids. Trimming took off 3 bases at V and 6 bases at J, with 11 bases between the two ends. Germline loops: CDR1 MGHDK, CDR2 SYGVNS. CDR3: CASSEGAGYEKLFF. Written as DNA, the CDR3 is TGTGCCAGCAGTGAGGGGGCAGGTTATGAAAAACTGTTTTTT.

CDR3 sequence (DNA): TGTGCCAGCAGCCCGGACAGGGTTTCACCCCTCCACTTT. This sequence encodes CASSPDRVSPLHF. V usage is TRBV7-9 and J usage is TRBJ1-6; 8 nucleotides agree with TRBD1. The CDR3 is 13 amino acids. Germline-derived CDR1 and CDR2 are SEHNR and FQNEAQ (reference sequence). Trimming removed 5 bases from V and 9 bases from J; junction bases left unmatched: 3.

V is TRBV20-1 and J is TRBJ2-7, with D perhaps matching TRBD2 (7 bases). Trimming took 3 bases from V and 2 from J, leaving 17 bases between them. The CDR3 has 15 amino acids. From germline, CDR1 is DFQATT and CDR2 SNEGSKA (reference sequence). In nucleotides, the CDR3 is TGCAGTGCTAGGCCCCTAAGGGGGGGGACCTACGAGCAGTACTTC. Translation gives CSARPLRGGTYEQYF.

The chain combines TRBV7-8 with TRBJ2-1, with D perhaps matching TRBD2 (6 bases). The germline CDR1 and CDR2 sequences are SGHVS and FQNEAQ. The ends were cut back, 2 bases at V and 2 bases at J, with 13 bases in the middle. The CDR3 sequence is 16 residues long. The DNA for the CDR3 is TGTGCCAGCAGCTTAATTTGGGGAGGTGCCTACAATGAGCAGTTCTTC. It is translated as CASSLIWGGAYNEQFF.

The chain carries TRBV3-1 and TRBJ2-5; 11 nucleotides agree with TRBD2. The CDR3 extends over 15 amino acids. Looked up from germline, CDR1 is LGHDT and CDR2 is YNNKEL (reference sequence). V lost 4 bases to trimming and J lost 4 bases; unmatched junction nucleotides: 5. CDR3 nucleotides: TGTGCCAGCAGCCGCGGGACTAGCGGCGGAGAGACCCAGTACTTC. Protein: CASSRGTSGGETQYF.

The V and J genes are TRBV5-1 and TRBJ1-1; D gene uncertain. The CDR3 loop spans 13 amino acids. CDR1 and CDR2 from the germline V gene are SGHRS and YFSETQ. V lost 0 bases, J lost 5 bases, and 8 bases lay in between. CDR3 protein: CASSLVGRTEAFF. The CDR3 coding sequence is TGCGCCAGCAGCTTGGTTGGGAGAACTGAAGCTTTCTTT.

The chain uses TRBV4-1 and TRBJ2-7; TRBD1 matches 7 bases. Trimming removed 1 base from V and 4 bases from J; junction bases left unmatched: 10. CDR3 size: 16 residues. Germline V gene sequence: CDR1 MGHRA, CDR2 YSYEKL. The CDR3 nucleotides are TGCGCCAGCAGCCAAGGTGCGAACAGGGGAGTTTACGAGCAGTACTTC. It yields the protein CASSQGANRGVYEQYF.

A few counts support this clonotype. The chain has TRBV12-3 or TRBV12-4 and TRBJ2-1; 9 bases are a match to TRBD2. The CDR3 consists of 15 residues. Trimming took 4 bases from V and 4 from J; bases not matched to a gene: 5. In DNA form, the CDR3 reads TGTGCCAGCAGTTACCGACTAGCGGTTTACAATGAGCAGTTCTTC. This sequence encodes CASSYRLAVYNEQFF.

This clonotype appeared a few times. The chain is built from TRBV20-1 and TRBJ2-6, with no clear D. The CDR3 has 12 residues. From germline, CDR1 is DFQATT and CDR2 SNEGSKA (reference sequence). Here the CDR3 reads CSVPSGANVLTF. CDR3 nucleotides: TGCAGCGTCCCATCTGGGGCCAACGTCCTGACTTTC.

In DNA form, the CDR3 reads TGCGCCAGCAGCTTGGGGTTGGGTCCTGGGGCCAACGTCCTGACTTTC. Amino acid sequence: CASSLGLGPGANVLTF. This rearrangement joins TRBV5-1 to TRBJ2-6; D unclear. Deletions cut 0 bases from V and 2 bases from J, with 9 bases between. The CDR3 spans 16 residues. CDR1 is SGHRS, CDR2 YFSETQ, per germline.

This clonotype was recorded a few times. The chain has TRBV14 and TRBJ2-1; unclear D gene. The CDR3 consists of 13 residues. Trimming took 0 bases from V and 11 from J, leaving 11 bases between them. Germline CDR1 is SGHDN and CDR2 is FVKESK. In DNA form, the CDR3 reads TGTGCCAGCAGCCAAGAGATTTACACTCAGCAGTTCTTC. It encodes CASSQEIYTQQFF.

V and J are TRBV10-3 and TRBJ1-5; 9 bases align to TRBD1. There are 17 residues in the CDR3. Germline V CDR1 and CDR2: ENHRY, SYGVKD. J lost 6 bases, V lost 5 bases, and 14 bases had no gene match. Here the CDR3 DNA reads TGTGCCATCAGTAATACAGGGGGCACGTCTGTCGGTCAGCCCCAGCATTTT. Its protein is CAISNTGGTSVGQPQHF.

Worth noting for this clonotype: Germline is not matched at one junction end, which may reflect a read error. V gene TRBV18 combines with J gene TRBJ2-7; 8 bases match TRBD2. The V gene's germline CDR1 is KGHSH and CDR2 LQKENI. The CDR3 covers 16 residues. The CDR3 here is CASPPKSLGGGYEQYF. The CDR3 DNA reads TGTGCCAGCCCACCAAAAAGCCTTGGCGGGGGGTACGAGCAGTACTTC.

The chain employs TRBV15 and TRBJ2-3; TRBD2 matches at 9 bases. With V trimmed by 2 bases and J by 2 bases, 11 bases remained unmatched. CDR1 and CDR2 (germline): LNHNV, YYDKDF (reference sequence). This CDR3 contains 18 residues. CDR3 sequence: CATSRPIGAGGNTDTQYF. The CDR3 nucleotides are TGTGCCACCAGCAGACCCATAGGAGCGGGAGGAAACACAGATACGCAGTATTTT.

This chain joins TRBV15 and TRBJ2-1; 12 positions agree with TRBD1. The J call may be faulty, since TRBJ2-7 better matches the DNA end. The CDR3 runs to 20 residues. Germline assignment: CDR1 LNHNV and CDR2 YYDKDF (reference sequence). DNA for the CDR3: TGTGCCACCAGCAGACGCCCGGGACAGGGGGCGACGTACACCTACAATGAGCAGTACTTC. Translating it yields CATSRRPGQGATYTYNEQYF.

This clonotype has only a few counts. V is TRBV13 and J is TRBJ2-7; 13 bases align to TRBD2. This CDR3 region has 21 residues. V was clipped by 6 bases and J by 0 bases; unmatched bases: 20. Germline CDR1 is PRHDT and CDR2 is FYEKMQ (reference sequence). This CDR3 reads CASSFNPRTSGSNPRSYEQYF. CDR3 nucleotide sequence: TGTGCCAGCAGTTTTAACCCCCGGACTAGCGGGAGTAACCCCCGCTCCTACGAGCAGTACTTC.

The chain uses TRBV20-1 and TRBJ2-7; unclear D gene. Germline CDR1 is DFQATT and CDR2 is SNEGSKA (reference sequence). Trimming cost V 7 bases and J 1 base, with 11 bases left between them. This CDR3 spans 12 amino acids. CDR3 nucleotides: TGCAGTGTTCAACCGAGTTCCTACGAGCAGTACTTC. As protein: CSVQPSSYEQYF.

The gene calls are TRBV20-1 and TRBJ2-4; 15 bases fit TRBD2. Trimming removed 5 bases from V and 6 bases from J; junction bases left unmatched: 5. CDR3 length equals 15 residues. From germline, CDR1 is DFQATT and CDR2 SNEGSKA (reference sequence). In nucleotides, the CDR3 is TGCAGTGCTGGGACTAGCGGGGGGACACTAAACATTCAGTACTTC. Translation gives CSAGTSGGTLNIQYF.

The chain combines TRBV28 with TRBJ1-4, with D possibly matching TRBD1 (6 bases). The CDR3 extends over 14 amino acids. Germline V CDR1 and CDR2: MDHEN, SYDVKM. V lost 6 bases, J lost 6 bases, and 14 bases lay in between. The CDR3 coding sequence is TGTGCCAGCAGGGGGGCGTGGGGAGATGAAAAACTGTTTTTT. Amino acid sequence: CASRGAWGDEKLFF.

This clonotype turned up a few times. The chain uses TRBV6-1 and TRBJ2-6, with a possible D match to TRBD1 (5 bases). Germline assignment: CDR1 MNHNS and CDR2 SASEGT. The CDR3 sequence is 20 residues long. Between the trimmed V and J ends, which lost 6 bases and 1 base, there was a span of 25 bases. The CDR3 protein is CASSPFQVPGFKSGANVLTF. The CDR3 nucleotides are TGTGCCAGCAGCCCCTTTCAGGTCCCAGGGTTCAAATCTGGGGCCAACGTCCTGACTTTC.

V usage is TRBV2 and J usage is TRBJ2-1; tentative D call: TRBD1 (6 bases). Trimming pared 8 bases from V and 4 bases from J, leaving 15 bases between. CDR3 length: 14 amino acids. Per the germline V gene, CDR1 is SNHLY and CDR2 is FYNNEI. This chain's CDR3 is CASRRGSGYNEQFF. The CDR3 bases are TGTGCCAGCCGTAGGGGGTCGGGGTACAATGAGCAGTTCTTC.

This clonotype was seen more than once but under ten times. CDR3 region: CATSDFGADTQYF. The CDR3 DNA follows: TGTGCCACCAGTGATTTTGGGGCAGATACGCAGTATTTT. The chain employs TRBV24-1 and TRBJ2-3; D gene uncertain. The CDR3 covers 13 residues. V gave up 1 base and J gave up 4 bases, with 5 bases separating them. From germline, CDR1 is KGHDR and CDR2 SFDVKD.

The chain links TRBV11-2 to TRBJ1-2; 10 positions agree with TRBD1. CDR1 and CDR2 from the germline V gene are SGHAT and FQNNGV. Trimming removed 3 bases from V and 4 bases from J; junction bases left unmatched: 5. The CDR3 length is 15 residues. The DNA for the CDR3 is TGTGCCAGCAGCTTCACGGGACAGGGGATCTATGGCTACACCTTC. It is translated as CASSFTGQGIYGYTF.

For the CDR3, the DNA is TGTGCCAGCAGCCAATCCGCTAGCTTCGACGAGCAGTACTTC. Protein product: CASSQSASFDEQYF. The chain employs TRBV16 and TRBJ2-7; D may be TRBD2 (5 bases). The V gene's germline CDR1 is KGHSY and CDR2 FQNENV. CDR3 size: 14 residues. V was trimmed by 0 bases and J by 5 bases, leaving 11 bases between them.

The chain links TRBV12-3 or TRBV12-4 to TRBJ1-1; D remains unclear. Trimming cost V 2 bases and J 10 bases, with 11 bases left between them. This CDR3 spans 12 amino acids. Written as DNA, the CDR3 is TGTGCCAGCAGTTTAAGTTCGGTAGTAGCTTTCTTT. This gives the protein CASSLSSVVAFF.